The entry below describes one T cell receptor beta chain. This clonotype has a count of ten or more. Its antigen is still unknown. No base quality information exists; no much larger clone differs at one position. Preparation of the library involved PCR. TCRdb shows the sequencer as Illumina HiSeq 2500. Molecular barcoding was employed in the preparation of TCR libraries, with unique molecular identifiers being used to normalize TCRbeta repertoire quantification. TCRdb passed the public sequencing reads through fastp at Q25 and MiXCR, retaining productive beta sequences. When rows share a CDR3 protein, they turn into one entry using the most common DNA and genes. The sample table contains approximately 250,000 distinct CDR3 sequences; only one count was recorded for over 9.5% of them. The ten top clones hold approximately 5% of the sample. Between the V and J ends, shortened by 4 bases and 4 bases respectively, the junction contains 11 bases. Its CDR3 holds 14 amino acids, cysteine through phenylalanine. Kept here is only the CDR3 DNA, which spans 42 bases and is read in frame from base 1.

This record belongs to a study of T-cell reconstitution after alpha-beta-depleted transplantation in children (dated by TCRdb to about 2016). Broadly, across the study: Using TCR repertoire profiling, the study followed T-cell immune reconstitution in a quantitative way in children after TCRalphabeta/CD19-depleted allogeneic hematopoietic cell transplantation.

The sequences come from PBMCs from the stem cell graft donor, collected from the stem cell graft. The chain couples TRBV12-3 or TRBV12-4 to TRBJ1-5; TRBD1 is a weak D gene call, 6 bases matching. This receptor was identified in a human donor who donated a stem cell graft to a child with SCID. CDR3 loop: CASSSMDSNQPQHF. The nucleotide sequence reads as follows: TGTGCCAGCAGTTCCATGGACAGTAATCAGCCCCAGCATTTT.